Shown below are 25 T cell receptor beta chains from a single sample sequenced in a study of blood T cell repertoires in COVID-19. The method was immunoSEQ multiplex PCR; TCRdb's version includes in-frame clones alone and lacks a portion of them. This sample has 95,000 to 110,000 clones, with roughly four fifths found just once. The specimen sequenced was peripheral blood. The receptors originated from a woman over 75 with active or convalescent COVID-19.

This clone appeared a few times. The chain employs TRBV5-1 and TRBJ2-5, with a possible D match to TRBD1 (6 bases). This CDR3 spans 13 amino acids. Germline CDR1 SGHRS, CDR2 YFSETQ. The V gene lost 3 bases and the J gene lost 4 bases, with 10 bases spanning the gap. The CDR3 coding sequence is TGCGCCAGCAGCTCCCAGGGGCGAGAGACCCAGTACTTC. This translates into CASSSQGRETQYF.

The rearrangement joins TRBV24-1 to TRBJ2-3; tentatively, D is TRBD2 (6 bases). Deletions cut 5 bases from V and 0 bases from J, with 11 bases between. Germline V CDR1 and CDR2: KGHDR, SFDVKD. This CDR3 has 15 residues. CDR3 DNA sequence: TGTGCCACCAGTGCGGACTACACTAGCACAGATACGCAGTATTTT. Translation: CATSADYTSTDTQYF.

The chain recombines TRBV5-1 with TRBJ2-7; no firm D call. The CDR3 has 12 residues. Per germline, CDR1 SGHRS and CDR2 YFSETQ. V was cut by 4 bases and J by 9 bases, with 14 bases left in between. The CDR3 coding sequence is TGCGCCAGCAGCGCGGATAGACTCGGGCAGTACTTC. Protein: CASSADRLGQYF.

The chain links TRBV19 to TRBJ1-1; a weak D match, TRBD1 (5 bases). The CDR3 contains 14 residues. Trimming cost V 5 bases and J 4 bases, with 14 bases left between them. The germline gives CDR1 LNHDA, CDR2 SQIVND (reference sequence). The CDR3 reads CASSPGTGFTEAFF. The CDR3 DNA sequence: TGTGCCAGTAGTCCAGGGACTGGGTTCACTGAAGCTTTCTTT.

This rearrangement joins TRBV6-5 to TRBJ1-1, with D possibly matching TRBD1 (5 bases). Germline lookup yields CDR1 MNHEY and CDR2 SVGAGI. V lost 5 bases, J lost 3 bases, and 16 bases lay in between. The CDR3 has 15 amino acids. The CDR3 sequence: CASSLAPTGDTEAFF. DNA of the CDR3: TGTGCCAGCAGTCTGGCCCCAACAGGAGACACTGAAGCTTTCTTT.

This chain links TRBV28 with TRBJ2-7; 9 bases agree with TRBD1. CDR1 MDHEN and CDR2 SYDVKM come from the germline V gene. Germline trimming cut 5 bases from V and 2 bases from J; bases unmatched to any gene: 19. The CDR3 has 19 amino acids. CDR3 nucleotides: TGTGCCAGCAGTAAACCGGGACAGGGTTCGTTCCTACCAGCCTACGAGCAGTACTTC. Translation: CASSKPGQGSFLPAYEQYF.

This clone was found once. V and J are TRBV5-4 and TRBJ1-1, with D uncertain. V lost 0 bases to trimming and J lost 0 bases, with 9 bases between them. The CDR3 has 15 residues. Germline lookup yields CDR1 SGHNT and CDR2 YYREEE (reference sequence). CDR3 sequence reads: CASSLGGGLNTEAFF. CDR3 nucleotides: TGTGCCAGCAGCTTGGGTGGAGGGCTGAACACTGAAGCTTTCTTT.

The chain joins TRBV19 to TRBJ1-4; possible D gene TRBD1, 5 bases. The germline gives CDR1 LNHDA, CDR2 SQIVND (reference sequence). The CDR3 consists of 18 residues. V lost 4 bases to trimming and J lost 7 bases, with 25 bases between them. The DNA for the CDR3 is TGTGCCAGTAGTACCACACCGGGACTCCCGCTCGAGGGTGAAAAACTGTTTTTT. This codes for CASSTTPGLPLEGEKLFF.

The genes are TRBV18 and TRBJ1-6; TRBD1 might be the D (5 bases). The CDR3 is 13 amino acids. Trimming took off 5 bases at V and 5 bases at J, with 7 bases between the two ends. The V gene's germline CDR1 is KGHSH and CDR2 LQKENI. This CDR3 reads CASSDSHNSPLHF. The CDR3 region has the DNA TGTGCCAGCTCAGACAGCCATAATTCACCCCTCCACTTT.

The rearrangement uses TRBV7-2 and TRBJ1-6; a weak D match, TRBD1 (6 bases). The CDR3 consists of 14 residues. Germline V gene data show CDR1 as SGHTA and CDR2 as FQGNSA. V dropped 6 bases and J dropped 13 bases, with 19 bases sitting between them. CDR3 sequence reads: CASRQDSTSGPLHF. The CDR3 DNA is TGTGCCAGCAGGCAGGACAGCACTTCGGGGCCCCTCCACTTT.

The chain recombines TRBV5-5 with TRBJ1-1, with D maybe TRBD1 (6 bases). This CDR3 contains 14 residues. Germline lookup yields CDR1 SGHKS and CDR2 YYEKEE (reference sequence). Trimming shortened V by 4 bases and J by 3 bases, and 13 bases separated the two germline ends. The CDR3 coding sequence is TGTGCCAGCAGCCGTGGGCAGGGGTACACTGAAGCTTTCTTT. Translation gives CASSRGQGYTEAFF.

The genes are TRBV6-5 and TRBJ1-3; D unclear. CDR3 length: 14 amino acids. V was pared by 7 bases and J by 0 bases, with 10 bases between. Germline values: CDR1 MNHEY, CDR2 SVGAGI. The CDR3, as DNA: TGTGCCAGCACCCCCGGGTTCTCTGGAAACACCATATATTTT. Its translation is CASTPGFSGNTIYF.

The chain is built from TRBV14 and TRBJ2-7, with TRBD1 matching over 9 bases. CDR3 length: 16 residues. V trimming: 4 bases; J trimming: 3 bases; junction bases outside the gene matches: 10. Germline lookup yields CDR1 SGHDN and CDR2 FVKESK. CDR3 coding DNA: TGTGCCAGCAGCCGATCCGGACAGGGGCTGTTCTACGAGCAGTACTTC. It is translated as CASSRSGQGLFYEQYF.

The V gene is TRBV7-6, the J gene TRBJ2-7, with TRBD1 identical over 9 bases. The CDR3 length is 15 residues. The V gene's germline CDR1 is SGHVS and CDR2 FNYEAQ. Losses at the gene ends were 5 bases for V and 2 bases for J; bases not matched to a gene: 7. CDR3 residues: CASSRQGDTTYEQYF. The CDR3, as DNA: TGTGCCAGCAGCAGACAGGGGGACACCACCTACGAGCAGTACTTC.

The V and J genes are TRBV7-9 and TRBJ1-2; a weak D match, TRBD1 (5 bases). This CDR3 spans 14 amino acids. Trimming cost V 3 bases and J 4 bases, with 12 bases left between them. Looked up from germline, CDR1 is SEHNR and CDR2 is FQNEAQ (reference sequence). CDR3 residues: CASSLVQASYGYTF. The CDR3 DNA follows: TGTGCCAGCAGCTTGGTACAGGCAAGCTATGGCTACACCTTC.

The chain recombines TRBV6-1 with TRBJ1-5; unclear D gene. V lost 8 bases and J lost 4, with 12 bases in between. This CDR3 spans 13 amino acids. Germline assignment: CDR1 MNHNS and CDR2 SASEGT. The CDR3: CASAQPENQPQHF. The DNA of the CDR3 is TGTGCCAGCGCTCAGCCGGAGAATCAGCCCCAGCATTTT.

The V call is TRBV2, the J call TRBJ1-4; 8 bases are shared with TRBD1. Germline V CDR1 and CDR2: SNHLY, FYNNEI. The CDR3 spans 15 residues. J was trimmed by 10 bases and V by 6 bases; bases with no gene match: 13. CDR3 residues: CASRSKTGAEVKLFF. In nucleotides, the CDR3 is TGTGCCAGCAGGAGTAAGACAGGGGCAGAGGTAAAACTGTTTTTT.

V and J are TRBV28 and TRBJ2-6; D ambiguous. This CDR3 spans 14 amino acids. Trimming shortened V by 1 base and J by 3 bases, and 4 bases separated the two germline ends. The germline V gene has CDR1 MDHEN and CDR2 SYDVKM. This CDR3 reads CASSLYGGANVLTF. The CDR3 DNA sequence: TGTGCCAGCAGTTTATACGGTGGGGCCAACGTCCTGACTTTC.

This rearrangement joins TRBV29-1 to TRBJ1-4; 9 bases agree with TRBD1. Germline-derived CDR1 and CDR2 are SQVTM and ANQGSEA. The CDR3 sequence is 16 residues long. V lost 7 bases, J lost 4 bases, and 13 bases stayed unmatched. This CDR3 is CSGLVGTGRDNEKLFF. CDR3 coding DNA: TGCAGCGGACTGGTCGGGACAGGGAGAGATAATGAAAAACTGTTTTTT.

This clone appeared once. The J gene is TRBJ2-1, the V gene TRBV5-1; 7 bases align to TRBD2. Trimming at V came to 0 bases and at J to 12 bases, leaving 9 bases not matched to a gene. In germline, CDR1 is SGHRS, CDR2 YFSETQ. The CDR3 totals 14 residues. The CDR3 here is CASSLAGAGRGQFF. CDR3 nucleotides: TGCGCCAGCAGCTTGGCGGGAGCGGGACGGGGGCAGTTCTTC.

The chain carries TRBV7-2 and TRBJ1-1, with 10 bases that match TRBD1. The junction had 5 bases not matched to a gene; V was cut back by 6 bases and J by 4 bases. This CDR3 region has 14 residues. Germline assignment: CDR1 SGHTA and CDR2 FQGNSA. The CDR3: CASRDGQGGTEAFF. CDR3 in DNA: TGTGCCAGCAGGGACGGACAGGGGGGCACTGAAGCTTTCTTT.

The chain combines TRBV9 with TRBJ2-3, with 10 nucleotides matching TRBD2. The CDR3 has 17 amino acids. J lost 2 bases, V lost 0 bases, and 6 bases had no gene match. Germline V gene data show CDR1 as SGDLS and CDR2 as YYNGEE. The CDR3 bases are TGTGCCAGCAGCGTAGCGGCTAGCGGGAGTCTCACAGATACGCAGTATTTT. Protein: CASSVAASGSLTDTQYF.

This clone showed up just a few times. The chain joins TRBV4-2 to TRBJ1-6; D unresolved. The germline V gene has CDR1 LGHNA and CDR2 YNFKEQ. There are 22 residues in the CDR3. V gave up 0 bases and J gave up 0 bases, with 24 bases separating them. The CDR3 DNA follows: TGTGCCAGCAGCCAAGATCTAAGAGTCGGAGGGAACCCCAGCTCCTATAATTCACCCCTCCACTTT. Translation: CASSQDLRVGGNPSSYNSPLHF.

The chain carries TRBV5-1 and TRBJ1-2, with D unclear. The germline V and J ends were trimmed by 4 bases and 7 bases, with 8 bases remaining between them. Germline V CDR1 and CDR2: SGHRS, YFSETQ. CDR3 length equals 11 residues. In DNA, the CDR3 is TGCGCCAGCAGCCCGGGAGGTGGCTACACCTTC. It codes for CASSPGGGYTF.

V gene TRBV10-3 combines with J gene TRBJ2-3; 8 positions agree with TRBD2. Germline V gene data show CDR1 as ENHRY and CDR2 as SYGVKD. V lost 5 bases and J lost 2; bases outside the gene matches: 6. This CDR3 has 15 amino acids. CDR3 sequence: CAISTEAGVTDTQYF. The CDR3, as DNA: TGTGCCATCAGTACTGAAGCGGGGGTCACAGATACGCAGTATTTT.